This T cell receptor beta chain was documented in a study of monozygotic twins with inflammatory bowel disease. Germline values: CDR1 SGHAT, CDR2 FQDESV (reference sequence). CDR3 size: 18 residues. Following a re-call of the 5' RACE reads, TCRdb has one entry per CDR3 protein and lacks DNA. In all, the sample yields around 380,000 distinct CDR3 sequences. Specimen: blood. This chain connects TRBV11-1 to TRBJ2-3; TCRdb outputs TRBD2, but without DNA this stays unchecked. The sequence derives from a human donor with ulcerative colitis or Crohn's disease, or a healthy co-twin of an affected twin (not recorded which). The CDR3 is CASSFPSPTSGSTDTQYF.